The 3 T cell receptor beta chains reported below all come from one sample, sequenced in a study of shared clonotypes between healthy human individuals. Clones were sequenced by immunoSEQ multiplex PCR, and TCRdb holds only the in-frame ones, with some missing. Here the sample spans a few million clones, more than 80% being singletons. Input material: naive CD4+ T cells from PBMCs. The subset denotes: CD45RA+ positively selected. The receptors here all came from a man between 18 and 29 years old in good health. Some clones in this sample may be carry-over from other donors' samples.

V usage is TRBV5-8 and J usage is TRBJ2-2; 8 nucleotides line up with TRBD1. The J segment lost 1 base and the V segment lost 4 bases, leaving 3 bases of the junction unmatched. Germline V gene lookup returns CDR1 SGHTS and CDR2 YDEGEE. This CDR3 has 15 residues. This CDR3 is CASSTGTGNTGELFF. The CDR3 bases are TGTGCCAGCAGCACCGGGACAGGGAACACCGGGGAGCTGTTTTTT. Using reference TRBV5-8 and TRBJ2-2 for the parts outside the CDR3, the full variable domain is EAGVTQSPTHLIKTRGQQATLRCSPISGHTSVYWYQQALGLGLQFLLWYDEGEERNRGNFPPRFSGRQFPNYSSELNVNALELEDSALYLCASSTGTGNTGELFFGEGSRLTVL.

Regarding this clone: Other DNA variants within this sample encode the same CDR3. V and J are TRBV5-1 and TRBJ1-1; 8 bases map to TRBD1. Trimming removed 3 bases from V and 1 base from J; junction bases left unmatched: 8. This CDR3 is built from 16 residues. Germline CDR1 SGHRS, CDR2 YFSETQ. The CDR3 DNA reads as TGCGCCAGCAGCTCACAGACAGGGGCGGCGAACACTGAAGCTTTCTTT. Protein sequence: CASSSQTGAANTEAFF.

V and J are TRBV11-3 and TRBJ1-1; weak D call: TRBD1 (6 bases). CDR1 is SGHNT, CDR2 YENEEA, per germline. V was trimmed by 2 bases and J by 1 base, leaving 11 bases between them. The CDR3 consists of 15 residues. The CDR3 DNA follows: TGTGCCAGCAGCTTATTGGGGGCTGGGAACACTGAAGCTTTCTTT. It translates to CASSLLGAGNTEAFF.